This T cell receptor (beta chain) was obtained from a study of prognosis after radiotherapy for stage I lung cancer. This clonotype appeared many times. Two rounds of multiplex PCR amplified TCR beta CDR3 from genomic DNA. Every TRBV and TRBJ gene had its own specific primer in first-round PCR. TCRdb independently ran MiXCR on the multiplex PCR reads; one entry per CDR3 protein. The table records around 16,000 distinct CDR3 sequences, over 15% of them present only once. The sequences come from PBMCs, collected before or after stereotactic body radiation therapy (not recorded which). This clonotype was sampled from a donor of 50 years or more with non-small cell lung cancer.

This CDR3 reads CASSLIRTGSPNEQFF. CDR3 nucleotides: TGTGCCAGCAGCCTCATCCGGACAGGGAGCCCCAATGAGCAGTTCTTC. The rearrangement links TRBV7-9 to TRBJ2-1, with 8 positions matching TRBD1. The CDR3 runs 16 residues. Germline lookup yields CDR1 SEHNR and CDR2 FQNEAQ (reference sequence). Germline trimming cut 5 bases from V and 6 bases from J; bases unmatched to any gene: 12.